A single sample gave rise to the 20 T cell receptor beta chains below, sequenced in a study of T cell changes during pregnancy in multiple sclerosis. The repertoire was sequenced with immunoSEQ multiplex PCR; TCRdb's copy has only in-frame clones and lacks some. The sample shows approximately 80,000 clones, 93% of them seen only once. Material: peripheral blood, obtained in the second trimester of pregnancy. These receptors were taken from a female donor in good health, enrolled as a control in a pregnancy study.

The count of this clone is one. The chain has TRBV7-2 and TRBJ2-5; D possibly corresponds to TRBD1 (6 bases). The ends were cut back, 2 bases at V and 2 bases at J, with 12 bases in the middle. The germline gives CDR1 SGHTA, CDR2 FQGNSA. This CDR3 region has 15 residues. The chain's CDR3 is CASSLLDSPQETQYF. The CDR3 bases are TGTGCCAGCAGCTTACTGGACAGTCCTCAAGAGACCCAGTACTTC. Full variable domain (outside the CDR3, taken from reference TRBV7-2 and TRBJ2-5): GAGVSQSPSNKVTEKGKDVELRCDPISGHTALYWYRQSLGQGLEFLIYFQGNSAPDKSGLPSDRFSAERTGGSVSTLTIQRTQQEDSAVYLCASSLLDSPQETQYFGPGTRLLVL.

V is TRBV30 and J is TRBJ2-7; weak D call: TRBD1 (6 bases). The CDR3 spans 16 residues. Trimming removed 5 bases from V and 5 bases from J, with 25 bases in between. Germline-derived CDR1 and CDR2 are GTSNPN and SVGIG (reference sequence). CDR3 nucleotide sequence: TGTGCCTGGGGCCATCCCTCCGGGACATTAAGGGACGAGCAGTACTTC. Translation gives CAWGHPSGTLRDEQYF.

This chain joins TRBV30 and TRBJ2-2; tentative D call: TRBD1 (5 bases). CDR1 and CDR2 from the germline V gene are GTSNPN and SVGIG (reference sequence). The CDR3 runs to 14 residues. Trimming cost V 1 base and J 6 bases, with 12 bases left between them. CDR3 region: CAWSGFRTSGELFF. CDR3 nucleotide sequence: TGTGCCTGGAGTGGCTTTCGGACATCCGGGGAGCTGTTTTTT.

The chain links TRBV7-3 to TRBJ2-3; the D gene is possibly TRBD1 (5 bases). Looked up from germline, CDR1 is SGHTA and CDR2 is FQGTGA. With 2 bases removed from V and 6 bases from J, the gap between germline ends came to 9 bases. This CDR3 is 13 amino acids long. Here the CDR3 DNA reads TGTGCCAGCAGCTTAGGGGCAACGGATACGCAGTATTTT. It translates to CASSLGATDTQYF.

The CDR3 sequence is CASSLAGGPDEQFF. As DNA, the CDR3 is TGTGCCAGCAGCTTAGCGGGGGGGCCCGATGAGCAGTTCTTC. The chain links TRBV5-4 to TRBJ2-1, with 10 positions matching TRBD2. Trimming at V came to 2 bases and at J to 8 bases, leaving 4 bases not matched to a gene. From germline, CDR1 is SGHNT and CDR2 YYREEE (reference sequence). CDR3 length: 14 residues.

This clone was seen a single time. The V and J genes are TRBV19 and TRBJ2-7; D perhaps matches TRBD2 (5 bases). The CDR3 extends over 16 amino acids. The germline V gene has CDR1 LNHDA and CDR2 SQIVND (reference sequence). The ends were cut back, 2 bases at V and 5 bases at J, with 19 bases in the middle. CDR3 in amino acids: CASSISGGGPKDEQYF. CDR3 coding DNA: TGTGCCAGTAGTATAAGTGGTGGCGGGCCAAAGGACGAGCAGTACTTC.

The chain carries TRBV25-1 and TRBJ1-1, with D unresolved. Trimming left V 2 bases short and J 0 bases short, with 16 bases between. The CDR3 contains 17 residues. Germline values: CDR1 MGHDK, CDR2 SYGVNS. The CDR3 is CASSEGWAADMNTEAFF. The CDR3, as DNA: TGTGCCAGCAGTGAAGGGTGGGCAGCCGACATGAACACTGAAGCTTTCTTT.

This clone has a single count. This chain links TRBV4-3 with TRBJ2-3, with D perhaps matching TRBD1 (6 bases). V lost 1 base to trimming and J lost 2 bases, with 16 bases between them. Germline values: CDR1 LGHNA, CDR2 YSLEER. This CDR3 is built from 17 residues. Written as DNA, the CDR3 is TGCGCCAGCAGCCAAGGTCTTAGGACAGACATCACAGATACGCAGTATTTT. Its protein product is CASSQGLRTDITDTQYF.

The gene calls are TRBV5-1 and TRBJ2-4; D is unresolved. V lost 0 bases and J lost 0, with 7 bases in between. Germline CDR1 reads SGHRS; CDR2 reads YFSETQ. CDR3 size: 15 residues. CDR3 amino acids: CASSLGPTAKNIQYF. DNA of the CDR3: TGCGCCAGCAGCTTGGGGCCCACAGCCAAAAACATTCAGTACTTC.

The genes are TRBV7-6 and TRBJ1-2; D is possibly TRBD1 (5 bases). Germline lookup yields CDR1 SGHVS and CDR2 FNYEAQ. This CDR3 comprises 16 residues. The V end was cut by 5 bases, the J end by 8 bases, with 24 bases between. The CDR3 DNA sequence: TGTGCCAGCAGCCCGCACGCGGGGGGGTATATTCAAGGCTACACCTTC. Residues: CASSPHAGGYIQGYTF.

The rearrangement uses TRBV2 and TRBJ2-5; 10 bases are shared with TRBD2. Germline values: CDR1 SNHLY, CDR2 FYNNEI. The CDR3 runs 16 residues. Losses at the gene ends were 7 bases for V and 6 bases for J; bases not matched to a gene: 14. The CDR3 DNA sequence: TGTGCCAGCATACCGCAGGACAGCGGGGGGGCTAAGACCCAGTACTTC. Translation: CASIPQDSGGAKTQYF.

This chain joins TRBV6-1 and TRBJ2-4, with D possibly TRBD2 on 5 matching bases. From germline, CDR1 is MNHNS and CDR2 SASEGT. This CDR3 is built from 15 residues. Trimming shortened V by 1 base and J by 13 bases, and 20 bases separated the two germline ends. This CDR3 is CASSEDEVSWRPQYF. The CDR3 DNA follows: TGTGCCAGCAGTGAAGACGAGGTTTCGTGGAGGCCCCAGTACTTC.

This clone was found once. The chain uses TRBV5-6 and TRBJ2-2, with D tentatively TRBD2 (5 bases). This CDR3 spans 14 amino acids. V lost 6 bases and J 6 bases, leaving 15 bases between the germline ends. From germline, CDR1 is SGHDT and CDR2 YYEEEE. The CDR3 sequence: CASTSSINPGELFF. The CDR3 nucleotides read TGTGCCAGCACTAGCAGCATTAATCCCGGGGAGCTGTTTTTT.

Here the CDR3 reads CASSFSRTSGGKEQYF. The DNA of the CDR3 is TGTGCCAGCAGCTTTAGCCGGACTAGCGGGGGGAAAGAGCAGTACTTC. The chain employs TRBV7-2 and TRBJ2-7; 14 nucleotides align to TRBD2. V shed 3 bases and J 7 bases; nucleotides not matched to a gene: 8. Germline CDR1 SGHTA, CDR2 FQGNSA. There are 16 residues in the CDR3.

The gene calls are TRBV6-5 and TRBJ2-1, with 7 bases aligning to TRBD1. V was pared by 5 bases and J by 4 bases, with 8 bases of the junction left unmatched. CDR1 is MNHEY and CDR2 is SVGAGI in the germline V gene. The CDR3 is 15 amino acids. The CDR3 DNA sequence: TGTGCCAGCAGTCCGACAGGGACGAATTACAATGAGCAGTTCTTC. Its translation: CASSPTGTNYNEQFF.

This chain links TRBV12-5 with TRBJ1-2; TRBD1 matches 10 bases. Unmatched junction bases numbered 1, after V lost 1 base and J lost 2 bases. The CDR3 runs to 15 residues. CDR1 LGHNT and CDR2 FRNRAP come from the germline V gene. CDR3 in amino acids: CASGLGQGANYGYTF. The CDR3 DNA reads as TGTGCTAGTGGTTTGGGACAGGGGGCGAACTATGGCTACACCTTC.

The chain joins TRBV19 to TRBJ1-5, with D unresolved. Germline V gene lookup returns CDR1 LNHDA and CDR2 SQIVND (reference sequence). V was pared by 8 bases and J by 6 bases, with 20 bases between. The CDR3 is 15 amino acids. The CDR3 spells CASLLISSAGQPQHF. Here the CDR3 DNA reads TGTGCCAGTCTTTTAATTAGCTCAGCGGGTCAGCCCCAGCATTTT.

The gene calls are TRBV5-4 and TRBJ1-2; D not certain. There are 14 residues in the CDR3. The germline gives CDR1 SGHNT, CDR2 YYREEE (reference sequence). V lost 2 bases, J lost 0 bases, and 8 bases lay in between. DNA of the CDR3: TGTGCCAGCAGCTTTCACAGTTCTAACTATGGCTACACCTTC. Protein sequence: CASSFHSSNYGYTF.

The rearrangement uses TRBV29-1 and TRBJ1-1; 9 bases match TRBD1. V lost 5 bases, J lost 2 bases, and 3 bases stayed unmatched. CDR1 is SQVTM and CDR2 is ANQGSEA in the germline V gene. CDR3 length equals 13 residues. This chain's CDR3 is CSVTGGINTEAFF. The CDR3 DNA follows: TGCAGCGTTACAGGGGGCATAAACACTGAAGCTTTCTTT. Looking up the rest from reference TRBV29-1 and TRBJ1-1 gives the full variable domain: SAVISQKPSRDICQRGTSLTIQCQVDSQVTMMFWYRQQPGQSLTLIATANQGSEATYESGFVIDKFPISRPNLTFSTLTVSNMSPEDSSIYLCSVTGGINTEAFFGQGTRLTVV.

The chain couples TRBV13 to TRBJ1-2, with TRBD1 as a possible D gene (6 bases). CDR3 length: 15 residues. CDR1 PRHDT and CDR2 FYEKMQ come from the germline V gene (reference sequence). V lost 7 bases to trimming and J lost 7 bases, with 22 bases between them. CDR3 sequence reads: CASNFQGTPQRGYTF. The CDR3 bases are TGTGCCAGCAACTTCCAGGGGACCCCCCAGCGTGGCTACACCTTC.